A single sample gave rise to the 30 T cell receptor beta chains below, sequenced in a study of CXCR3-negative and CXCR3-positive naive CD8 T cells. UMI-labeled TRB cDNA libraries were prepared by 5' RACE. TCRdb reprocessed the 5' RACE reads; each CDR3 protein has one entry and no DNA is given. Found here are 92,000 or so distinct CDR3 sequences; the top ten clones hold less than 1.1%. The specimen was naive CXCR3- CD8+ T cells from blood. Subset indicated: CD45RO-CCR7+CD27+CD95- naive CD8+ T cells lacking CXCR3 (TNR3-). Receptors originate from a human donor in good health. Some clones in this sample may be carry-over from other donors' samples.

The chain is built from TRBV28 and TRBJ2-7; the D gene TCRdb calls, TRBD2, cannot be checked with no DNA. Germline V gene data show CDR1 as MDHEN and CDR2 as SYDVKM. The CDR3 has 14 residues. The CDR3 sequence: CASSWRGPSYEQYF.

This CDR3 reads CSVARGRINEQFF. This rearrangement joins TRBV29-1 to TRBJ2-1; the TRBD1 assignment by TCRdb is unverifiable without DNA. Germline loops: CDR1 SQVTM, CDR2 ANQGSEA. This CDR3 is built from 13 residues.

The chain has TRBV12-3 or TRBV12-4 and TRBJ2-7; the D call of TRBD1 rests on TCRdb alone, since no DNA is present to check it. The CDR3 contains 13 residues. CDR3: CASSSTGVAEQYF.

The chain joins TRBV14 to TRBJ2-7; with no DNA, the TCRdb D assignment of TRBD2 cannot be verified. The CDR3 sequence is 15 residues long. CDR1 and CDR2 (germline): SGHDN, FVKESK. The CDR3 loop is CASSQERGEPYEQYF.

The V call is TRBV27, the J call TRBJ2-3; with no DNA, the TCRdb D assignment of TRBD2 cannot be verified. The CDR3 is made up of 15 amino acids. Germline assignment: CDR1 MNHEY and CDR2 SMNVEV (reference sequence). This CDR3 reads CASSRLGTLPFTQYF.

The rearrangement uses TRBV29-1 and TRBJ1-1. Germline loops: CDR1 SQVTM, CDR2 ANQGSEA. The CDR3 spans 12 residues. This chain's CDR3 is CSVLGINIEAFF.

The chain has TRBV12-3 or TRBV12-4 and TRBJ2-1; the TRBD1 assignment by TCRdb is unverifiable without DNA. The CDR3 has 14 residues. CDR3 sequence: CASSPGQTYNEQFF.

J is TRBJ2-1 and V is TRBV29-1; TCRdb's D gene call, TRBD2, goes unchecked for lack of DNA. The CDR3 extends over 15 amino acids. Germline CDR1 SQVTM, CDR2 ANQGSEA. CDR3 sequence reads: CSGETLAGGYNEQFF.

The chain recombines TRBV28 with TRBJ2-4; the D gene TCRdb calls, TRBD1, cannot be checked with no DNA. Germline V gene sequence: CDR1 MDHEN, CDR2 SYDVKM. This CDR3 has 17 residues. The CDR3 is CASNLSGGDIAKNIQYF.

The chain recombines TRBV4-1 with TRBJ1-1; TCRdb reports TRBD1, a call that lacks DNA to check it against. Germline V lookup: CDR1 MGHRA, CDR2 YSYEKL. The CDR3 contains 16 residues. This CDR3 reads CASSQQQGPLNTEAFF.

V and J are TRBV20-1 and TRBJ1-5. Germline CDR1 reads DFQATT; CDR2 reads SNEGSKA (reference sequence). The CDR3 contains 14 residues. CDR3 amino acids: CSARSWEENQPQHF.

This sequence joins TRBV7-6 and TRBJ2-7; TCRdb lists TRBD2, though no DNA is available to test this call. The CDR3 extends over 15 amino acids. Per the germline V gene, CDR1 is SGHVS and CDR2 is FNYEAQ. The CDR3: CASSLGAGSSYEQYF.

The rearrangement joins TRBV4-1 to TRBJ1-1; TCRdb returns TRBD1, unconfirmable since there is no DNA. Germline V lookup: CDR1 MGHRA, CDR2 YSYEKL. The CDR3 loop spans 14 amino acids. The CDR3 reads CASSQGQGITEAFF.

This chain joins TRBV6-2 or TRBV6-3 and TRBJ2-7; no DNA is available, so the TRBD2 call from TCRdb remains unchecked. The V gene's germline CDR1 is MNHEY and CDR2 SVGEGT. This CDR3 has 12 residues. This CDR3 is CASGPASYEQYF.

V gene TRBV7-9 combines with J gene TRBJ2-5. The CDR3 runs to 14 residues. Germline CDR1 and CDR2: SEHNR and FQNEAQ (reference sequence). CDR3 residues: CASSADPYQETQYF.

The rearrangement uses TRBV20-1 and TRBJ2-5; TCRdb's D call, TRBD2, is unchecked because there is no DNA. The germline gives CDR1 DFQATT, CDR2 SNEGSKA (reference sequence). The CDR3 spans 17 residues. The CDR3 loop is CSAARGFSGGAIETQYF.

This rearrangement joins TRBV6-5 to TRBJ2-3; TCRdb gives TRBD1 as the D gene, but with no DNA this cannot be confirmed. CDR3 length: 17 amino acids. The germline gives CDR1 MNHEY, CDR2 SVGAGI. CDR3: CASSYGSSATGPKTQYF.

This rearrangement joins TRBV5-1 to TRBJ2-2; the D gene TCRdb calls, TRBD2, cannot be checked with no DNA. The CDR3 is 19 amino acids. In germline, CDR1 is SGHRS, CDR2 YFSETQ. This chain's CDR3 is CASSLGLEVLLSGTGELFF.

Frequency places this clonotype as medium-sized. CDR3 loop: CASSYDLNTEAFF. The rearrangement links TRBV6-2 or TRBV6-3 to TRBJ1-1. The CDR3 is 13 residues long. Germline assignment: CDR1 MNHEY and CDR2 SVGEGT.

This rearrangement joins TRBV20-1 to TRBJ1-2. The CDR3 runs 16 residues. Germline CDR1 is DFQATT and CDR2 is SNEGSKA (reference sequence). The CDR3 sequence: CSARDGGVGTLYGSTF.

The chain uses TRBV28 and TRBJ1-1. Germline V lookup: CDR1 MDHEN, CDR2 SYDVKM. The CDR3 totals 18 residues. CDR3 sequence: CASSHPRRDIAGDTEAFF.

V gene TRBV25-1 combines with J gene TRBJ1-1. CDR1 is MGHDK and CDR2 is SYGVNS in the germline V gene. This CDR3 is built from 11 residues. CDR3 sequence reads: CASSEWAEAFF.

The CDR3 reads CASSKGVDGYTF. The V and J genes are TRBV6-5 and TRBJ1-2; the D call from TCRdb, TRBD1, cannot be confirmed without DNA. Germline CDR1 and CDR2: MNHEY and SVGAGI. The CDR3 has 12 residues.

The V and J genes are TRBV29-1 and TRBJ2-1. Germline CDR1 SQVTM, CDR2 ANQGSEA. This CDR3 contains 14 residues. CDR3 in amino acids: CSVEISLLDNEQFF.

The chain employs TRBV18 and TRBJ2-1; TCRdb reports TRBD2, a call that lacks DNA to check it against. Germline V gives CDR1 KGHSH, CDR2 LQKENI. There are 16 residues in the CDR3. The CDR3 spells CASSLTSGEFYNEQFF.

This sequence joins TRBV9 and TRBJ2-4; the D call of TRBD2 rests on TCRdb alone, since no DNA is present to check it. CDR3 length equals 15 residues. Germline loops: CDR1 SGDLS, CDR2 YYNGEE. CDR3 sequence: CASSASTSGGDIQYF.

V is TRBV13 and J is TRBJ1-1; as DNA is missing, the TRBD1 call by TCRdb cannot be tested. The germline V gene encodes CDR1 PRHDT and CDR2 FYEKMQ (reference sequence). This CDR3 is 12 amino acids long. The CDR3 sequence is CASKAGGTEAFF.

J is TRBJ2-7 and V is TRBV9. Germline V gives CDR1 SGDLS, CDR2 YYNGEE. The CDR3 extends over 14 amino acids. The CDR3 is CASSEYRDSYEQYF. Full variable domain (remainder filled in from reference TRBV9 and TRBJ2-7): DSGVTQTPKHLITATGQRVTLRCSPRSGDLSVYWYQQSLDQGLQFLIQYYNGEERAKGNILERFSAQQFPDLHSELNLSSLELGDSALYFCASSEYRDSYEQYFGPGTRLTVT.

This rearrangement joins TRBV5-1 to TRBJ1-2; TCRdb proposes TRBD1, but this gene call is untestable without DNA. Germline V gene sequence: CDR1 SGHRS, CDR2 YFSETQ. The CDR3 is 13 residues long. The CDR3 is CASSWTVGYGYTF.

CDR3 residues: CASSFFNTNEKLFF. The V gene is TRBV7-2, the J gene TRBJ1-4. The CDR3 runs to 14 residues. The germline V gene encodes CDR1 SGHTA and CDR2 FQGNSA.